The 5 T cell receptor beta chains presented below share a single source sample, sequenced in a study of blood T cell repertoires in COVID-19. Sequencing used immunoSEQ multiplex PCR; TCRdb keeps in-frame clones, though not all of them. This sample has about 140,000 clones, with almost 85% found just once. The sample was PBMCs or T cells enriched from blood (not recorded which). The receptors shown here come from a woman aged 45-59 years with acute COVID-19.

The chain carries TRBV9 and TRBJ2-7, with a tentative D call TRBD2 (6 bases). Germline V gene lookup returns CDR1 SGDLS and CDR2 YYNGEE. V lost 3 bases and J 2 bases, leaving 12 bases between the germline ends. The length of the CDR3 is 14 residues. CDR3 in amino acids: CASSASEGPYEQYF. DNA of the CDR3: TGTGCCAGCAGCGCTTCGGAGGGGCCCTACGAGCAGTACTTC.

The chain combines TRBV18 with TRBJ2-3; 11 positions agree with TRBD2. After removal of 2 bases from V and 1 base from J, the junction contained 8 bases not matched to a gene. Per the germline V gene, CDR1 is KGHSH and CDR2 is LQKENI. The CDR3 has 18 amino acids. The CDR3 loop is CASSPGSGSGRGTDTQYF. The CDR3 DNA reads as TGTGCCAGCTCACCAGGGAGCGGTAGCGGGAGGGGCACAGATACGCAGTATTTT.

The rearrangement uses TRBV5-4 and TRBJ2-1; 9 positions agree with TRBD2. From germline, CDR1 is SGHNT and CDR2 YYREEE (reference sequence). The CDR3 extends over 14 amino acids. V lost 9 bases and J lost 4; bases outside the gene matches: 8. DNA for the CDR3: TGTGCCACCCGAGCTAGCGGGGATTACAATGAGCAGTTCTTC. It encodes CATRASGDYNEQFF.

This clone occurred once. The chain joins TRBV25-1 to TRBJ2-5, with 11 bases fitting TRBD2. The CDR3 has 15 amino acids. CDR1 and CDR2 (germline): MGHDK, SYGVNS. V lost 6 bases and J lost 1; bases outside the gene matches: 4. The CDR3 spells CASSAGTSGQETQYF. The CDR3 DNA reads TGTGCCAGCAGCGCCGGGACTAGCGGCCAAGAGACCCAGTACTTC.

The V and J genes are TRBV5-5 and TRBJ1-1; D not certain. Germline V gene lookup returns CDR1 SGHKS and CDR2 YYEKEE (reference sequence). This CDR3 comprises 11 residues. Deletions cut 3 bases from V and 9 bases from J, with 9 bases between. CDR3 loop: CASSSQKKAFF. Here the CDR3 DNA reads TGTGCCAGCAGCTCACAGAAGAAAGCTTTCTTT.